Listed below are T cell receptor beta chains from one sample, sequenced in a study of blood T cell repertoires in COVID-19. TCRdb's table, derived via immunoSEQ multiplex PCR, lists solely in-frame clones and lacks some. The sample lists around 140,000 clones; around 88% were seen once. The sample consisted of peripheral blood. The receptors shown here come from a man in his fifties or sixties with acute or convalescent COVID-19. CDR3s include the opening cysteine and the closing phenylalanine or tryptophan. A D gene is named only where the DNA matches it firmly. Not every row has a clone size; where given, it reads once, few, many or a size class.

len	d_gene	abundance	v_gene	j_gene	CDR3nt	CDR3aa
15	.	.	TRBV28	TRBJ1-1	TGTGCCAGCAGTTTCGCACAGCTACTTGGCACTGAAGCTTTCTTT	CASSFAQLLGTEAFF
15	.	.	TRBV5-8	TRBJ1-1	TGTGCCAGCAGCTTGCGGGGGATTATGAACACTGAAGCTTTCTTT	CASSLRGIMNTEAFF
14	TRBD2	.	TRBV7-9	TRBJ2-1	TGTGCCAGCAGCTCAGGGACTAGCGGTACCACGCAGTTCTTC	CASSSGTSGTTQFF
15	.	few	TRBV5-1	TRBJ2-1	TGCGCCAGCAGCTTCCTCGGGGGGCCAAACAATGAGCAGTTCTTC	CASSFLGGPNNEQFF
15	TRBD1	.	TRBV7-9	TRBJ2-1	TGTGCCAGCAGCTTAAGAGACCAGACAGGGGTTGAGCAGTTCTTC	CASSLRDQTGVEQFF
17	TRBD2	.	TRBV24-1	TRBJ2-2	TGTGCCACCAGTGATTTGGGGCTAGCGGGAAACACCGGGGAGCTGTTTTTT	CATSDLGLAGNTGELFF
15	TRBD2	.	TRBV14	TRBJ2-5	TGTGCCAGCAGCCAAGGGCTAGCGGGAGCGGAGACCCAGTACTTC	CASSQGLAGAETQYF
15	.	.	TRBV2	TRBJ1-3	TGTGCCAGCAGTGACTCGGGGAACCCTGGAAACACCATATATTTT	CASSDSGNPGNTIYF
14	TRBD1	once	TRBV5-1	TRBJ1-1	TGCGCCAGCATGCGGACAGGGCTGAACACTGAAGCTTTCTTT	CASMRTGLNTEAFF
13	.	once	TRBV11-1	TRBJ2-2	TGTGCCAGCGGCGTCGCTACGGGCGGGGAGCTGTTTTTT	CASGVATGGELFF
14	.	.	TRBV28	TRBJ1-1	TGTGCCAGCAGACCCGGAGTAAGTCGGTTCGGAGCTTTCTTT	CASRPGVSRFGAFF
16	.	.	TRBV11-2	TRBJ2-2	TGTGCCAGCAGCTTAGCTGGCAGGGCAAACACCGGGGAGCTGTTTTTT	CASSLAGRANTGELFF
16	.	.	TRBV3-1/TRBV3-2	TRBJ1-4	TGTGCCAGCAGCCAGAAGTCGGGGGGTGCTAATGAAAAACTGTTTTTT	CASSQKSGGANEKLFF
14	TRBD1	.	TRBV28	TRBJ1-5	TGTGCCAGCAGTCAGGGACAGAGATATCAGCCCCAGCATTTT	CASSQGQRYQPQHF
13	.	.	TRBV2	TRBJ1-1	TGTGCCAGCGACCAGGGTGGTAGGACTGAAGCTTTCTTT	CASDQGGRTEAFF
12	.	.	TRBV20-1	TRBJ1-4	TGCAGTGCTAGTGGGACTATAGGAAAACTGTTTTTT	CSASGTIGKLFF
14	.	once	TRBV10-3	TRBJ1-3	TGTGCCATCTCATCCGAGGGCAGTAGAAACACCATATATTTT	CAISSEGSRNTIYF
12	.	.	TRBV3-1/TRBV3-2	TRBJ2-1	TGTGCCAGCAGCGTGGCCTCGGGTGAGCAGTTCTTC	CASSVASGEQFF
13	.	.	TRBV2	TRBJ1-1	TGTGCCAGCACAGGACATCAAAACACTGAAGCTTTCTTT	CASTGHQNTEAFF
14	TRBD1	.	TRBV5-1	TRBJ1-2	TGCGCCAGCAGTTTGGGACAGGGAAGCTATGGCTACACCTTC	CASSLGQGSYGYTF
13	.	few	TRBV18	TRBJ1-6	TGTGCCAGCTCACCCGACAGAAATTCACCCCTCCACTTT	CASSPDRNSPLHF
14	.	.	TRBV5-6	TRBJ1-6	TGTGCCAGCAGCTTAGGACTGAATAATTCACCCCTCCACTTT	CASSLGLNNSPLHF
16	TRBD1	once	TRBV3-1/TRBV3-2	TRBJ2-2	TGTGCCAGCAGCCAGAGGGGGCAACTAGTGGGCGGGGAGCTGTTTTTT	CASSQRGQLVGGELFF